The 23 T cell receptor beta chains given below trace back to one sample, sequenced in a study of blood T cells in healthy people across ages. For the second PCR, which ran for about 6 to 11 cycles, a sample-barcoded 5' primer and a J-beta primer mix were used. TCRdb fed the 5' RACE reads into MiXCR, producing one record per CDR3 protein. This sample carries some 1.6 million distinct CDR3 sequences, roughly 30% of them seen once, and the ten largest clones take approximately 11%. Sequencing input: blood. The receptors were gathered from a woman younger than 45 in good health.

This clonotype was observed a handful of times. The chain employs TRBV4-1 and TRBJ2-1; D not resolved. Germline assignment: CDR1 MGHRA and CDR2 YSYEKL. Between the trimmed V and J ends, which lost 0 bases and 7 bases, there was a span of 13 bases. The CDR3 spans 15 residues. As DNA, the CDR3 is TGCGCCAGCAGCCAAGAGGGTGGGGTGTGGAATGAGCAGTTCTTC. It yields the protein CASSQEGGVWNEQFF.

The chain links TRBV5-1 to TRBJ1-3; 9 positions match TRBD1. CDR3 length equals 17 residues. The V and J ends lost 4 bases and 5 bases, in that order; junction bases with no gene match: 13. Per germline, CDR1 SGHRS and CDR2 YFSETQ. CDR3 bases: TGCGCCAGCAGCAGGACAGGGGAAGGTGGACTGAGAAACACCATATATTTT. This encodes CASSRTGEGGLRNTIYF.

To note about this clonotype: Since the CDR3 does not end with the conserved phenylalanine or tryptophan, this likely comes from a read error. The rearrangement links TRBV5-4 to TRBJ2-3; 8 bases fit TRBD1. V gave up 3 bases and J gave up 3 bases; unmatched junction bases: 6. The CDR3 sequence is 15 residues long. The V gene's germline CDR1 is SGHNT and CDR2 YYREEE (reference sequence). In DNA form, the CDR3 reads TGTGCCAGCAGCTCAGGGGGCGCGAGAACAGATACGCAGTATCTT. Protein sequence: CASSSGGARTDTQYL.

This clonotype was seen a few times. The chain carries TRBV9 and TRBJ2-1, with D possibly TRBD1 on 6 matching bases. Germline CDR1 and CDR2: SGDLS and YYNGEE. V was shortened by 10 bases and J by 6 bases, with 14 bases between the two germline ends. The CDR3 consists of 12 residues. The CDR3 loop is CASAQGFNEQFF. The CDR3 DNA sequence: TGTGCCTCGGCACAGGGTTTCAATGAGCAGTTCTTC.

This clonotype was recorded many times. The chain joins TRBV7-9 to TRBJ2-1, with D unclear. V lost 1 base to trimming and J lost 3 bases, with 4 bases between them. The length of the CDR3 is 13 residues. Germline CDR1 SEHNR, CDR2 FQNEAQ (reference sequence). The CDR3 bases are TGTGCCAGCAGCTTAGACCACTACAATGAGCAGTTCTTC. Encoded protein: CASSLDHYNEQFF.

The V call is TRBV28, the J call TRBJ2-1, with TRBD2 as a possible D gene (5 bases). The ends were cut back, 2 bases at V and 12 bases at J, with 14 bases in the middle. The CDR3 loop spans 13 amino acids. CDR1 and CDR2 (germline): MDHEN, SYDVKM. In DNA, the CDR3 is TGTGCCAGCAGTTTAGTGGTCGAGGGCGGGCAGTTCTTC. The encoded protein is CASSLVVEGGQFF.

At least ten counts were recorded for this clonotype. The J gene is TRBJ2-5, the V gene TRBV7-2; 7 positions match TRBD1. Per germline, CDR1 SGHTA and CDR2 FQGNSA. J lost 3 bases, V lost 5 bases, and 12 bases had no gene match. This CDR3 is 16 amino acids long. The DNA for the CDR3 is TGTGCCAGCAGCGCAGACAGGGATACAGCGGAAGAGACCCAGTACTTC. Encoded protein: CASSADRDTAEETQYF.

V and J are TRBV2 and TRBJ2-6; 7 bases fit TRBD1. V dropped 11 bases and J dropped 0; count of bases not matched to a gene: 4. The CDR3 extends over 14 amino acids. CDR1 and CDR2 (germline): SNHLY, FYNNEI. The CDR3 sequence is CAGGDSSGANVLTF. DNA for the CDR3: TGTGCCGGTGGGGACAGCTCTGGGGCCAACGTCCTGACTTTC. The complete variable domain, with remaining parts taken from reference TRBV2 and TRBJ2-6, reads EPEVTQTPSHQVTQMGQEVILRCVPISNHLYFYWYRQILGQKVEFLVSFYNNEISEKSEIFDDQFSVERPDGSNFTLKIRSTKLEDSAMYFCAGGDSSGANVLTFGAGSRLTVL.

This clonotype was recorded at least ten times. The J gene is TRBJ2-1, the V gene TRBV11-1, with D unclear. Germline V gene data show CDR1 as SGHAT and CDR2 as FQDESV (reference sequence). This CDR3 contains 15 residues. The V end lost 3 bases, the J end lost 5 bases, and 14 bases lay between the germline ends. The CDR3, as DNA: TGTGCCAGCAGCTTGCAGGTTCGTTCTGACAATGAGCAGTTCTTC. It translates to CASSLQVRSDNEQFF.

The rearrangement uses TRBV29-1 and TRBJ2-1, with D tentatively TRBD1 or TRBD2 (5 bases each). V lost 3 bases and J 5 bases, leaving 14 bases between the germline ends. The length of the CDR3 is 14 residues. Germline CDR1 reads SQVTM; CDR2 reads ANQGSEA. CDR3 sequence (DNA): TGCAGCGTTGAGGAGAGGGGCGCCCACAATGAGCAGTTCTTC. Translation gives CSVEERGAHNEQFF.

This chain uses TRBV15 with TRBJ2-1, with TRBD2 identical over 7 bases. With V trimmed by 3 bases and J by 0 bases, 2 bases remained unmatched. Germline-derived CDR1 and CDR2 are LNHNV and YYDKDF (reference sequence). This CDR3 has 15 residues. The CDR3 bases are TGTGCCACCAGCAGCCGACTAGCCTCCTACAATGAGCAGTTCTTC. Translation: CATSSRLASYNEQFF.

This clonotype was counted between two and nine times. The chain joins TRBV12-3 or TRBV12-4 to TRBJ2-3, with 8 bases identical to TRBD2. V shed 3 bases and J 6 bases; nucleotides not matched to a gene: 14. The length of the CDR3 is 17 residues. CDR3 DNA sequence: TGTGCCAGCAGTTTTGCGGTACGCGGGGGGCTAGTGGATACGCAGTATTTT. It codes for CASSFAVRGGLVDTQYF.

This clonotype has only a few counts. The junction does not match germline at one end; this may be a read error. The V and J genes are TRBV19 and TRBJ1-2; D possibly corresponds to TRBD1 (6 bases). Germline CDR1 is LNHDA and CDR2 is SQIVND (reference sequence). The CDR3 has 18 residues. The CDR3 DNA reads TGTGCCAGCAGTATTGGAGGGATAGACAGGCCGTGGAACTATGGCTACACCTTC. This codes for CASSIGGIDRPWNYGYTF.

DNA for the CDR3: TGTGCCACCAGCAGAGGGCCGGAAACAGATACGCAGTATTTT. Translating gives CATSRGPETDTQYF. V is TRBV15 and J is TRBJ2-3; unclear D gene. The CDR3 length is 14 residues. The V and J ends lost 1 base and 3 bases respectively, with 8 bases between them. CDR1 and CDR2 from the germline V gene are LNHNV and YYDKDF (reference sequence).

This clonotype was recorded a few times. This sequence joins TRBV10-2 and TRBJ2-5; no definite D call. The CDR3 length is 13 residues. Germline assignment: CDR1 WSHSY and CDR2 SAAADI. Trimming took off 6 bases at V and 1 base at J, with 9 bases between the two ends. The CDR3 region is CASRGLGQETQYF. CDR3 bases: TGCGCCAGCAGAGGGCTTGGCCAAGAGACCCAGTACTTC.

This clonotype was counted a few times. The V and J genes are TRBV29-1 and TRBJ1-2; no reliable D call. The V and J ends lost 7 bases and 8 bases respectively, with 17 bases between them. CDR1 is SQVTM and CDR2 is ANQGSEA in the germline V gene. The CDR3 is 12 amino acids. The CDR3 region has the DNA TGCAGCGCTCTAGTACCCGGAAAGGGCTACACCTTC. This gives the protein CSALVPGKGYTF.

Note on this clonotype: One junction end disagrees with the germline gene, perhaps due to a read error. The chain combines TRBV3-1 with TRBJ1-2; D gene uncertain. CDR1 is LGHDT and CDR2 is YNNKEL in the germline V gene (reference sequence). The CDR3 loop spans 15 amino acids. CDR3 sequence: CAGSQMRGLSEGYTF. The DNA of the CDR3 is TGTGCCGGCAGCCAAATGCGTGGACTCTCGGAGGGCTACACCTTC.

A remark on this clonotype: This may stem from a read error, because a much larger clone lies one nucleotide away. The V gene is TRBV20-1, the J gene TRBJ2-3; D gene uncertain. The V and J ends lost 3 bases and 4 bases respectively, with 14 bases between them. Per the germline V gene, CDR1 is DFQATT and CDR2 is SNEGSKA (reference sequence). This CDR3 has 14 amino acids. The CDR3 loop reads CSARTSREADTQYF. The CDR3 DNA is TGCAGTGCTAGGACTTCTAGGGAAGCAGATACGCAGTATTTT.

The chain joins TRBV12-3 or TRBV12-4 to TRBJ2-3; D is unresolved. V lost 6 bases and J 4 bases, leaving 8 bases between the germline ends. The CDR3 spans 12 residues. CDR3 nucleotide sequence: TGTGCCAGCAGAGCCATCGCAGATACGCAGTATTTT. Protein: CASRAIADTQYF.

In its sample, this clonotype was seen a few times. This rearrangement joins TRBV9 to TRBJ2-3; 10 bases match TRBD1. This CDR3 region has 15 residues. CDR1 SGDLS and CDR2 YYNGEE come from the germline V gene. Trimming cost V 2 bases and J 4 bases; bases outside gene matches: 4. CDR3 in amino acids: CASSVRDRGADTQYF. The CDR3 coding sequence is TGTGCCAGCAGCGTCCGGGACAGGGGAGCAGATACGCAGTATTTT.

The chain combines TRBV10-1 with TRBJ2-4; tentatively, D is TRBD1 (6 bases). Trimming removed 0 bases at V and 0 bases at J, with 12 bases between. This CDR3 is built from 17 residues. Per the germline V gene, CDR1 is WNHNN and CDR2 is SYGVQD (reference sequence). The CDR3 loop is CASSESGDILAKNIQYF. In DNA, the CDR3 is TGCGCCAGCAGTGAGTCGGGGGACATACTAGCCAAAAACATTCAGTACTTC.

This clonotype was counted a few times. The chain carries TRBV5-1 and TRBJ2-7; D remains unclear. CDR3 size: 14 residues. V was shortened by 0 bases and J by 2 bases, with 9 bases between the two germline ends. CDR1 is SGHRS, CDR2 YFSETQ, per germline. The CDR3 is CASSLEADTYEQYF. The CDR3, as DNA: TGCGCCAGCAGCTTGGAGGCAGATACCTACGAGCAGTACTTC.

This chain joins TRBV27 and TRBJ2-1; 7 nucleotides agree with TRBD1. Germline assignment: CDR1 MNHEY and CDR2 SMNVEV (reference sequence). The CDR3 length is 14 residues. With 7 bases clipped from V and 7 bases from J, the junction kept 10 bases outside the gene matches. The CDR3: CASTTSRGRNEQFF. The CDR3 coding sequence is TGTGCCAGCACCACATCGAGGGGGCGGAATGAGCAGTTCTTC.